One sample yielded the 21 T cell receptor beta chains listed below, sequenced in a study of shared clonotypes between healthy human individuals. The naive CD8 fraction comprised CD45RO-negative cells positively selected for CCR7 and excluded terminally differentiated effector memory CD45RA+ cells. TCRdb keeps only in-frame clones here, not all; method: immunoSEQ multiplex PCR. The sample gives about 2.1 million clones, 90% to 95% of which show up once; 1.5% to 2% is in the top ten. Sequencing was done on a sample of naive CD8+ T cells from PBMCs. The receptors come from a man between 18 and 29 years old in good health. Some clones in this sample may be carry-over from other donors' samples.

The chain carries TRBV7-8 and TRBJ2-3; D remains ambiguous. From germline, CDR1 is SGHVS and CDR2 FQNEAQ. CDR3 size: 12 residues. V was clipped by 5 bases and J by 6 bases, with 9 bases between them. The CDR3 sequence: CASSPPEDTQYF. CDR3 nucleotide sequence: TGTGCCAGCAGCCCCCCGGAGGATACGCAGTATTTT. The variable domain in full, with the rest retrieved from reference TRBV7-8 and TRBJ2-3, is GAGVSQSPRYKVAKRGQDVALRCDPISGHVSLFWYQQALGQGPEFLTYFQNEAQLDKSGLPSDRFFAERPEGSVSTLKIQRTQQEDSAVYLCASSPPEDTQYFGPGTRLTVL.

The CDR3, as DNA: TGTGCCAGCAGTTCCCGGAAAGGGGGTTACACTGAAGCTTTCTTT. Amino acid sequence: CASSSRKGGYTEAFF. The chain is built from TRBV28 and TRBJ1-1; D perhaps matches TRBD1 (6 bases). From germline, CDR1 is MDHEN and CDR2 SYDVKM. V shed 4 bases and J shed 3 bases, with 15 bases lying between them. CDR3 length: 15 residues.

This chain connects TRBV10-2 to TRBJ2-7; 14 nucleotides agree with TRBD2. This CDR3 region has 18 residues. Losses at the gene ends were 10 bases for V and 6 bases for J; bases not matched to a gene: 20. Germline loops: CDR1 WSHSY, CDR2 SAAADI. The CDR3 DNA follows: TGCGCCACCGCCCCCCACGGGACTAGCGGGAGTTTGGGGTCCGAGCAGTACTTC. Its protein product is CATAPHGTSGSLGSEQYF.

The chain uses TRBV27 and TRBJ2-5; tentative D call: TRBD2 (6 bases). Between the trimmed V and J ends, which lost 5 bases and 2 bases, there was a span of 24 bases. Germline loops: CDR1 MNHEY, CDR2 SMNVEV (reference sequence). This CDR3 contains 18 residues. The CDR3 DNA follows: TGTGCCAGCAGTCCGGGGGTGTCGGGACGAGGGGTGCAAGAGACCCAGTACTTC. Amino acid sequence: CASSPGVSGRGVQETQYF.

This clone showed up just once. The rearrangement uses TRBV7-8 and TRBJ2-1, with unresolved D. This CDR3 is 15 amino acids long. Looked up from germline, CDR1 is SGHVS and CDR2 is FQNEAQ. Between the trimmed V and J ends, which lost 2 bases and 0 bases, there was a span of 8 bases. The CDR3 loop reads CASSLRAASYNEQFF. CDR3 bases: TGTGCCAGCAGCTTACGGGCGGCCTCCTACAATGAGCAGTTCTTC.

The sample holds one count of this clone. This rearrangement joins TRBV7-9 to TRBJ1-1; a possible D gene is TRBD1 (5 bases). CDR1 SEHNR and CDR2 FQNEAQ come from the germline V gene (reference sequence). CDR3 length equals 16 residues. Trimming cost V 7 bases and J 1 base, with 19 bases left between them. The CDR3 nucleotides are TGTGCCAGCATCCCGTACGGGGGGGTTGGGAACACTGAAGCTTTCTTT. Amino acid sequence: CASIPYGGVGNTEAFF.

The V and J genes are TRBV7-9 and TRBJ1-2; weak D call: TRBD1 (6 bases). The CDR3 is made up of 15 amino acids. Trimming removed 5 bases at V and 9 bases at J, with 22 bases between. CDR1 and CDR2 (germline): SEHNR, FQNEAQ (reference sequence). CDR3 bases: TGTGCCAGCAGCAACGAGGCCAGGGGCACCTTGAGCTACACCTTC. Encoded protein: CASSNEARGTLSYTF.

This rearrangement joins TRBV28 to TRBJ2-3; D unresolved. Trimming removed 6 bases from V and 0 bases from J, with 7 bases in between. Germline CDR1 and CDR2: MDHEN and SYDVKM. The CDR3 contains 13 residues. The CDR3 spells CASSQESTDTQYF. The CDR3 DNA sequence: TGTGCCAGCAGCCAGGAGAGCACAGATACGCAGTATTTT.

The chain links TRBV27 to TRBJ1-1; D remains unclear. The length of the CDR3 is 14 residues. CDR1 and CDR2 (germline): MNHEY, SMNVEV (reference sequence). V dropped 3 bases and J dropped 4 bases, with 12 bases sitting between them. The DNA for the CDR3 is TGTGCCAGCAGTTTGAATCTTGAGATCACTGAAGCTTTCTTT. This gives the protein CASSLNLEITEAFF.

The genes are TRBV6-6 and TRBJ1-1; perhaps TRBD1 as D (6 bases). Trimming shortened V by 5 bases and J by 6 bases, and 13 bases separated the two germline ends. This CDR3 comprises 13 residues. CDR1 is MNHNY and CDR2 is SVGAGI in the germline V gene (reference sequence). The CDR3 loop is CASSPNGGAEAFF. Here the CDR3 DNA reads TGTGCCAGCAGTCCGAACGGGGGCGCTGAAGCTTTCTTT.

V gene TRBV9 combines with J gene TRBJ2-3; 7 bases are shared with TRBD2. V was clipped by 0 bases and J by 4 bases; unmatched bases: 11. The CDR3 runs to 17 residues. Germline-derived CDR1 and CDR2 are SGDLS and YYNGEE. CDR3 in amino acids: CASSVERGGRVADTQYF. In nucleotides, the CDR3 is TGTGCCAGCAGCGTAGAACGAGGCGGGAGAGTCGCAGATACGCAGTATTTT.

V gene TRBV10-3 combines with J gene TRBJ2-7; a possible D gene is TRBD2 (5 bases). V was pared by 0 bases and J by 3 bases, with 15 bases between. This CDR3 has 16 amino acids. CDR1 and CDR2 (germline): ENHRY, SYGVKD. The CDR3 here is CAISESPTVAGYEQYF. The CDR3 coding sequence is TGTGCCATCAGTGAGTCCCCCACCGTTGCGGGCTACGAGCAGTACTTC.

The chain links TRBV4-1 to TRBJ2-3, with D possibly being TRBD2 (5 bases). Trimming left V 2 bases short and J 3 bases short, with 15 bases between. The CDR3 runs to 16 residues. Germline V gives CDR1 MGHRA, CDR2 YSYEKL. The CDR3 protein is CASSQKLSGFTDTQYF. As DNA, the CDR3 is TGCGCCAGCAGCCAAAAACTTTCGGGGTTTACAGATACGCAGTATTTT.

The CDR3 here is CASSLPFAGGRGGELFF. The CDR3 DNA is TGTGCCAGCAGCCTACCCTTTGCGGGAGGAAGGGGCGGGGAGCTGTTTTTT. The chain links TRBV11-2 to TRBJ2-2; 8 bases map to TRBD2. The trim removed 5 bases at V and 7 bases at J, leaving 15 bases unmatched. The germline gives CDR1 SGHAT, CDR2 FQNNGV. The CDR3 covers 17 residues.

The chain recombines TRBV7-9 with TRBJ2-6; 7 bases agree with TRBD1. V lost 5 bases and J lost 0; bases outside the gene matches: 10. The germline V gene has CDR1 SEHNR and CDR2 FQNEAQ (reference sequence). The CDR3 extends over 18 amino acids. The DNA for the CDR3 is TGTGCCAGCAGCCACCGGGACAGTCTCTTCTCTGGGGCCAACGTCCTGACTTTC. Protein: CASSHRDSLFSGANVLTF.

This clone is a singleton in its sample. The J gene is TRBJ1-4, the V gene TRBV30; 7 bases fit TRBD1. Germline assignment: CDR1 GTSNPN and CDR2 SVGIG (reference sequence). The length of the CDR3 is 15 residues. V lost 2 bases and J lost 8; bases outside the gene matches: 11. CDR3: CAWSPPHRGGEKLFF. CDR3 in DNA: TGTGCCTGGAGTCCGCCTCACAGGGGCGGAGAAAAACTGTTTTTT.

CDR3 nucleotides: TGTGCCAGCAGAACCGGACAGTATACGCAGTATTTT. It is translated as CASRTGQYTQYF. The rearrangement uses TRBV7-9 and TRBJ2-3; TRBD1 is a possible D gene (6 bases). The germline V and J ends were trimmed by 6 bases and 7 bases, with 11 bases remaining between them. This CDR3 spans 12 amino acids. Germline CDR1 SEHNR, CDR2 FQNEAQ (reference sequence).

The rearrangement links TRBV5-4 to TRBJ1-1, with a possible D match to TRBD1 (5 bases). This CDR3 is 19 amino acids long. The germline V gene has CDR1 SGHNT and CDR2 YYREEE (reference sequence). The V end lost 0 bases, the J end lost 0 bases, and 21 bases lay between the germline ends. This chain's CDR3 is CASSLGGALTARMNTEAFF. In DNA form, the CDR3 reads TGTGCCAGCAGCTTGGGAGGGGCCTTAACGGCCCGCATGAACACTGAAGCTTTCTTT.

The chain couples TRBV28 to TRBJ2-6; 7 positions agree with TRBD1. Losses at the gene ends were 4 bases for V and 0 bases for J; bases not matched to a gene: 3. Looked up from germline, CDR1 is MDHEN and CDR2 is SYDVKM. CDR3 length: 16 amino acids. The DNA for the CDR3 is TGTGCCAGCAGTTCCGAGGGGGCCTCTGGGGCCAACGTCCTGACTTTC. Protein sequence: CASSSEGASGANVLTF.

The J gene is TRBJ1-4, the V gene TRBV6-5; the match to TRBD1 covers 9 bases. The germline gives CDR1 MNHEY, CDR2 SVGAGI. This CDR3 is 14 amino acids long. The V segment lost 6 bases and the J segment 7 bases; nucleotides outside the gene matches: 6. The CDR3 nucleotides are TGTGCCAGCAGAGTGGGGACAGGGACTGAAAAACTGTTTTTT. Protein sequence: CASRVGTGTEKLFF.

As for this clone: Other DNA sequences in the same sample also yield this CDR3. The rearrangement uses TRBV9 and TRBJ2-1; no firm D call. V dropped 0 bases and J dropped 7 bases, with 8 bases sitting between them. This CDR3 is 13 amino acids long. From germline, CDR1 is SGDLS and CDR2 YYNGEE. The DNA for the CDR3 is TGTGCCAGCAGCGTAGGGGGTTTGAATGAGCAGTTCTTC. This gives the protein CASSVGGLNEQFF.